The rows below give T cell receptor beta chains drawn from one sample of a study of blood T cell repertoires in COVID-19. Assay: immunoSEQ multiplex PCR; the TCRdb copy retains only in-frame clones and omits some. The table includes under 95,000 clones, about 89% detected once. What was sequenced was peripheral blood. Receptor source: a human donor with acute or convalescent COVID-19. The donor label of this sample is uncertain. CDR3s include the opening cysteine and the closing phenylalanine or tryptophan. The order of the fields is CDR3 DNA, CDR3 protein, V gene, D gene, J gene, clone size. The D gene is left open where the match is weak. Not all rows give a size; the values are once, few, many and, for expanded clones, a class.

DNA: TGTGCCAGCAGCTTACAGGGCCTCGTCAGTCAGCCCCAGCATTTT
CDR3: CASSLQGLVSQPQHF
V: TRBV7-2
D: .
J: TRBJ1-5
size: .

DNA: TGCGCCAGCAGTCAACTGTCTACAGGAACAGGGGATTCACTCCGGTACTTC
CDR3: CASSQLSTGTGDSLRYF
V: TRBV23-1
D: TRBD1
J: TRBJ2-7
size: few

DNA: TGTGCCAGCAGCTTAGAACAGGGCAATTCACCCCTCCACTTT
CDR3: CASSLEQGNSPLHF
V: TRBV7-9
D: .
J: TRBJ1-6
size: .

DNA: TGCGCCAGCAGTGGACCGGGACAGGGTCACAGCGAGCAGTTCTTC
CDR3: CASSGPGQGHSEQFF
V: TRBV10-1
D: TRBD1
J: TRBJ2-1
size: .

DNA: TGTGCCAGCAGCCCGAGCCGACAGACCCTAATAGATGAGCAGTTCTTC
CDR3: CASSPSRQTLIDEQFF
V: TRBV11-2
D: .
J: TRBJ2-1
size: .

DNA: TGTGCCAGTAGTGATTGGACAGACAACACAGATACGCAGTATTTT
CDR3: CASSDWTDNTDTQYF
V: TRBV19
D: .
J: TRBJ2-3
size: .

DNA: TGTGCCTGGCCGGGACAGACAAACTCTGGGGCCAACGTCCTGACTTTC
CDR3: CAWPGQTNSGANVLTF
V: TRBV21-1
D: .
J: TRBJ2-6
size: .

DNA: TGTGCCAGTAGTATCCGACAGGGCGGAACTGAAGCTTTCTTT
CDR3: CASSIRQGGTEAFF
V: TRBV19
D: TRBD1
J: TRBJ1-1
size: .

DNA: TGTGCCAGCAGCTTGGTACGGGTGACCACTGGGGCCAACGTCCTGACTTTC
CDR3: CASSLVRVTTGANVLTF
V: TRBV5-8
D: .
J: TRBJ2-6
size: .

DNA: TGTGCCACCTCGGACAGAATCGACACCGGGGAGCTGTTTTTT
CDR3: CATSDRIDTGELFF
V: TRBV24-1
D: .
J: TRBJ2-2
size: .

DNA: TGTGCCAGCAGCCCCAGGGGCCGACAGTTGGGCGAGCAGTACTTC
CDR3: CASSPRGRQLGEQYF
V: TRBV7-2
D: .
J: TRBJ2-7
size: .

DNA: TGTGCCTGGGGGACAGGGACAACCGTGTGGTATGGCTACACCTTC
CDR3: CAWGTGTTVWYGYTF
V: TRBV30
D: TRBD1
J: TRBJ1-2
size: .

DNA: TGTGCCAGCAGCCAAGATCCGTCGGGACTACCCTACAATGAGCAGTTCTTC
CDR3: CASSQDPSGLPYNEQFF
V: TRBV4-2
D: TRBD2
J: TRBJ2-1
size: .

DNA: TGTGCCAGCAGTGTGCAGGGGGCGAGGAATGAGCAGTTCTTC
CDR3: CASSVQGARNEQFF
V: TRBV2
D: TRBD1
J: TRBJ2-1
size: .

DNA: TGTGCCAGCAGCCTTAGCGGGGACTTCACCTACAATGAGCAGTTCTTC
CDR3: CASSLSGDFTYNEQFF
V: TRBV4-2
D: TRBD2
J: TRBJ2-1
size: .

DNA: TGTGCCAGCAGCAAAGGCAGAACTGAAGCTTTCTTT
CDR3: CASSKGRTEAFF
V: TRBV21-1
D: .
J: TRBJ1-1
size: .

DNA: TGTGCCATCGCGGGAGGGGGCCAGGGACAAGAGACCCAGTACTTC
CDR3: CAIAGGGQGQETQYF
V: TRBV10-3
D: TRBD2
J: TRBJ2-5
size: once

DNA: TGTGCCTACAAGGGACAGGGGGATTCACCCCTCCACTTT
CDR3: CAYKGQGDSPLHF
V: TRBV30
D: TRBD1
J: TRBJ1-6
size: .

DNA: TGTGCCAGCAGGACCGGGACAGGGATGTACGAGCAGTACTTC
CDR3: CASRTGTGMYEQYF
V: TRBV6-5
D: TRBD1
J: TRBJ2-7
size: .

DNA: TGCGCCAGCAGCTTCGGACAGGAAGGCAGCACTGAAGCTTTCTTT
CDR3: CASSFGQEGSTEAFF
V: TRBV5-1
D: TRBD1
J: TRBJ1-1
size: .

DNA: TGTGCCAGCAGGATTACTAGCGGGGGATACGAGCAGTACTTC
CDR3: CASRITSGGYEQYF
V: TRBV2
D: TRBD2
J: TRBJ2-7
size: .

DNA: TGTGCCAGTAGTACTGGACTAGCTGAGACCCAGTACTTC
CDR3: CASSTGLAETQYF
V: TRBV19
D: TRBD2
J: TRBJ2-5
size: .

DNA: TGTGCCAGCTCACCAATACAGCAAAACACCGGGGAGCTGTTTTTT
CDR3: CASSPIQQNTGELFF
V: TRBV18
D: .
J: TRBJ2-2
size: once

DNA: TGTGCCATCAGTGAGTCGCGCAGGGGGGTCAATCAGCCCCAGCATTTT
CDR3: CAISESRRGVNQPQHF
V: TRBV10-3
D: TRBD1
J: TRBJ1-5
size: few

DNA: TGTGCCAGCAGCCAAGATAACCAGGGGGACCGGGTTGGGAACACTGAAGCTTTCTTT
CDR3: CASSQDNQGDRVGNTEAFF
V: TRBV3-1/TRBV3-2
D: TRBD1
J: TRBJ1-1
size: .

DNA: TGTGCCACCAGTGATCGGCTGATCAGGGGCCAAGAGACCCAGTACTTC
CDR3: CATSDRLIRGQETQYF
V: TRBV24-1
D: .
J: TRBJ2-5
size: .